This T cell receptor beta chain was recovered during a study of breast tumors, draining lymph nodes, adjacent tissues. This clonotype has ten or more counts. Its antigen is not known. Study-wide findings and caveats: Most tumor T cells seemingly derive from lymph node, then expand in tumor. Data only fit, rather than demonstrated, lymph node origin of most tumor T cells. Compared with basal-like, luminal-like tumors shared significantly more repertoire with nontumor tissue. Tumors had less TCR diversity than lymph nodes, more than nontumor tissue.

TCRdb re-called the multiplex PCR reads through MiXCR, storing one row per CDR3 protein. The table shows about 130,000 distinct CDR3 sequences, with 21% occurring only once. The CDR3 is 12 residues long. Trimming stripped 0 bases from V and 7 bases from J, with 7 bases between. Germline V CDR1 and CDR2: LGHDT, YNNKEL (reference sequence). Samples came from axillary lymph nodes draining the breast cancer. The J gene is TRBJ2-7, the V gene TRBV3-1; no definite D call. Sequencing input: axillary lymph node tissue. The source of this sequence is a female donor with breast cancer. Some clones in this sample may be carry-over from other donors' samples. CDR3 sequence: CASSQDPQEQYF. The CDR3 bases are TGTGCCAGCAGCCAAGATCCTCAAGAGCAGTACTTC.